Listed below are T cell receptor beta chains from one sample, sequenced in a study of T cell repertoires in cytomegalovirus infection. TCRdb called the reads again in MiXCR, with one record for every CDR3 protein. The table has approximately 590,000 distinct CDR3 sequences, around two fifths seen once; the top ten hold more than 40%. The antigens of these receptors remain unknown. The source material was cultured PBMCs, sampled from culture after CMV antigen stimulation. The receptors stem from a human donor in good health (CMV status not recorded). Some clones in this sample may be carry-over from other donors' samples. The CDR3 runs from the conserved cysteine through the conserved F or W. The D gene is left open where the match is weak. Some rows have no size entry. The others give once, few or many, or a class for an expanded clone.

TRBJ2-1	-	TRBD2	TRBV7-6	CASSFLRETLEQFF	TGTGCCAGCAGCTTTCTGCGGGAGACTCTTGAGCAGTTCTTC
TRBJ2-3	few	-	TRBV7-2	CASSFEGPLTQYF	TGTGCCAGCAGCTTCGAAGGGCCCCTAACGCAGTATTTT
TRBJ1-1	few	-	TRBV7-8	CASSPLPGRGLFTEAFF	TGTGCCAGCAGCCCACTCCCCGGGAGGGGGTTATTCACTGAAGCTTTCTTT
TRBJ2-4	few	-	TRBV5-6	CASSSGGLAKNIQYF	TGTGCCAGCAGCTCCGGGGGCCTAGCCAAAAACATTCAGTACTTC
TRBJ1-1	few	TRBD1	TRBV7-8	CASSLNRPGGQGFLNTEAFF	TGTGCCAGCAGCTTAAATCGCCCTGGTGGACAGGGTTTTTTGAACACTGAAGCTTTCTTT
TRBJ1-6	few	-	TRBV6-5	CASSYRTASPLHF	TGTGCCAGCAGTTACCGGACAGCATCACCCCTCCACTTT
TRBJ1-2	-	-	TRBV2	CASSSQGSGYTF	TGTGCCAGCAGTTCCCAGGGCTCCGGCTACACCTTC
TRBJ2-5	once	-	TRBV6-1	CASSAQLETQYF	TGTGCCAGCAGTGCTCAGTTGGAGACCCAGTACTTC
TRBJ1-1	-	-	TRBV12-5	CASGKRNRAEAFF	TGTGCTAGTGGAAAACGCAACAGGGCTGAAGCTTTCTTT
TRBJ2-1	few	-	TRBV7-2	CASSRAWWERSSYNEQFF	TGTGCCAGCAGCCGAGCTTGGTGGGAGAGGAGCTCCTACAATGAGCAGTTCTTC
TRBJ1-4	-	-	TRBV2	CASTSGRDEKLFF	TGTGCCAGCACGAGCGGCAGGGACGAAAAACTGTTTTTT
TRBJ2-3	few	-	TRBV7-2	CASTNVLGSTDTQYF	TGTGCCAGCACCAACGTCCTGGGGAGCACAGATACGCAGTATTTT
TRBJ2-7	few	-	TRBV6-2/TRBV6-3	CASSFLGGSYEQYF	TGTGCCAGCAGTTTCCTGGGTGGCTCCTACGAGCAGTACTTC